The clone carrying this T cell receptor (beta chain) showed up just a few times. Its antigen is currently unknown. Full-length variable regions came from constant-region reverse primers plus semi-nested Nested Universal Primer A PCR. TCRdb recomputed calls from the 5' RACE reads with MiXCR, one row per CDR3 protein. The data show about 9,000 distinct CDR3 sequences, under 60% seen once. Memory CD4+ T cells were sorted as CD4+CD45RO+CD25- cells. General study points: Greatest tumor Treg TCR overlap was with tumor naive CD4+ cells. Tumor memory CD4+ T cell TCR gene usage was found to cluster with blood and lymph node memory CD4+ cells and with lymph node naive CD4+ cells.

This clonotype was obtained from a female donor with breast cancer. Sequenced: memory CD4+ T cells sorted from a lymph node. Subset described: memory CD4+ T cells, CD4+CD45RO+CD25-.

CDR3 nucleotides: TGCAGTGCTAGAGATTCCCCAGGGCGAGGCAATCAGCCCCAGCATTTT. Encoded protein: CSARDSPGRGNQPQHF. This rearrangement joins TRBV20-1 to TRBJ1-5, with a weak D call TRBD1 (5 bases). The germline V gene encodes CDR1 DFQATT and CDR2 SNEGSKA (reference sequence). Trimming removed 0 bases from V and 2 bases from J, with 14 bases in between. CDR3 length: 16 amino acids.